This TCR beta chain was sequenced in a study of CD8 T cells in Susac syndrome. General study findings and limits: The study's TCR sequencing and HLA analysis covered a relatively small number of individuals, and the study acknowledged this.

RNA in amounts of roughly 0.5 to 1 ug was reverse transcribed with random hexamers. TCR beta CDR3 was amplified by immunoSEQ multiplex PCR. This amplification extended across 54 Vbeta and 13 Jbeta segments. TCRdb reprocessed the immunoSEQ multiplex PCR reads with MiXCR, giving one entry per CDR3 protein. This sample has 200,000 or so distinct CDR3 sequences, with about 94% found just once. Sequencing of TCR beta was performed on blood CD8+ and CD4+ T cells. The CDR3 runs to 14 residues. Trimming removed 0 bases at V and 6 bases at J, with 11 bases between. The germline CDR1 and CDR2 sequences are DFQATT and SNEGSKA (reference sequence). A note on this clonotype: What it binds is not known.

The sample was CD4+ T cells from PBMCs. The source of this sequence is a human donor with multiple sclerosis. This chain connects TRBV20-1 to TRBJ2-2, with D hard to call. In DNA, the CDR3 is TGCAGTGCTAGAGATCAGTATGTGTCCGGGGAGCTGTTTTTT. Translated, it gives CSARDQYVSGELFF.